These T cell receptor beta chains were read from a single sample in a study of cytomegalovirus exposure and HLA in healthy donors. Measured with immunoSEQ multiplex PCR; TCRdb has only the in-frame clones, and not every one. This sample yields 90,000 to 120,000 clones, of which 65% to 90% are seen a single time; roughly 1.2% belongs to the top ten. The sequencing sample was made of PBMCs. These receptors all stem from a woman under 30 in good health and CMV-seronegative. Both conserved end residues are part of each CDR3. A D gene is named only where the DNA matches it firmly. Size is omitted from some rows. Given values are once, few, many or a class for expanded clones.

TGTGCCAGCAAACGGGAGGGCCATACCGGGGAGCTGTTTTTT,CASKREGHTGELFF,TRBD2,NA,TRBJ2-2,TRBV6-4
TGTGCCAGCAGAGCGGGACTAACTAACACCGGGGAGCTGTTTTTT,CASRAGLTNTGELFF,TRBD2,NA,TRBJ2-2,TRBV7-9
TGTGCCTGGAGTGGACAGAACAATCAGCCCCAGCATTTT,CAWSGQNNQPQHF,NA,NA,TRBJ1-5,TRBV30
TGTGCCAGCAGTCGGACAGGAGGTGGCTACACCTTC,CASSRTGGGYTF,TRBD1,few,TRBJ1-2,TRBV6-6
TGTGCCAGTAGTACCGACCCCGGAAGGAGAGCTTTCTTT,CASSTDPGRRAFF,NA,NA,TRBJ1-1,TRBV19
TGCGCCAGCAGCCAAGCTAGAGAGCTGGGTCGGCAAGAGACCCAGTACTTC,CASSQARELGRQETQYF,NA,NA,TRBJ2-5,TRBV4-1
TGCGCCAGCAGTCCCCTTTTAGCGGGGAATGACGAGCAGTACTTC,CASSPLLAGNDEQYF,TRBD2,NA,TRBJ2-7,TRBV5-1
TGTGCCAGTAGTGGGACAGGGGATCAGCCCCAGCATTTT,CASSGTGDQPQHF,TRBD1,NA,TRBJ1-5,TRBV19
TGTGCCAGCAGCTTAGGACAGGGGGTCGGTAGCAATCAGCCCCAGCATTTT,CASSLGQGVGSNQPQHF,TRBD1,NA,TRBJ1-5,TRBV5-5
TGCGCCAGCAGCTTGGGGGGGCAGAATCAGCCCCAGCATTTT,CASSLGGQNQPQHF,NA,NA,TRBJ1-5,TRBV5-1
TGTGCCAGCAGCTTAGGGGGAGGGACTAGCGAGCAGTTCTTC,CASSLGGGTSEQFF,TRBD2,NA,TRBJ2-1,TRBV7-2
TGTGCCTGGAGTGTAGGGACTAGCGGGAGCGAGCAGTACTTC,CAWSVGTSGSEQYF,TRBD2,NA,TRBJ2-7,TRBV30
TGTGCCAGCAGCTTTGGGGGCAACTATGGCTACACCTTC,CASSFGGNYGYTF,NA,NA,TRBJ1-2,TRBV11-2
TGTGCCAGTAGTACCGGGACTGAACCCTACGAGCAGTACTTC,CASSTGTEPYEQYF,NA,few,TRBJ2-7,TRBV19
TGCGCCAGCAGCCAAGATTCGTGGCTAGCTGGGGCCAACGTCCTGACTTTC,CASSQDSWLAGANVLTF,NA,NA,TRBJ2-6,TRBV4-1